The next 25 T cell receptor beta chains were all read from a single sample in a study of cytomegalovirus exposure and HLA in healthy donors. Researchers ran the PCR with 60 Vbeta and 13 Jbeta primers. Some clones are missing from TCRdb's copy, which holds only in-frame ones; the method was immunoSEQ multiplex PCR. The sample holds tens of thousands of clones, 63% seen once. The specimen was PBMCs. These receptors all stem from a man under 40 in good health and CMV-seropositive.

The rearrangement links TRBV2 to TRBJ1-2; 9 positions agree with TRBD1. Germline CDR1 is SNHLY and CDR2 is FYNNEI. The CDR3 has 13 amino acids. V lost 6 bases and J lost 2; bases outside the gene matches: 1. The CDR3 spells CASRDRGNYGYTF. DNA for the CDR3: TGTGCCAGCAGAGACAGGGGGAACTATGGCTACACCTTC.

The CDR3 reads CASSFTENTEAFF. The CDR3 bases are TGCGCCAGCAGCTTTACAGAGAACACTGAAGCTTTCTTT. This chain connects TRBV5-1 to TRBJ1-1; D is ambiguous. Germline V CDR1 and CDR2: SGHRS, YFSETQ. CDR3 length: 13 amino acids. V was trimmed by 2 bases and J by 1 base, leaving 6 bases between them.

The genes are TRBV4-2 and TRBJ1-5, with TRBD1 as a possible D gene (5 bases). There are 16 residues in the CDR3. CDR1 is LGHNA, CDR2 YNFKEQ, per germline. Trimming took 0 bases from V and 7 from J, leaving 16 bases between them. CDR3 bases: TGTGCCAGCAGCCAAGACTGGGGGGAATCAGGGCAGCCCCAGCATTTT. It is translated as CASSQDWGESGQPQHF.

This clone turned up a few times. V usage is TRBV5-4 and J usage is TRBJ1-1; D unclear. CDR1 and CDR2 from the germline V gene are SGHNT and YYREEE (reference sequence). The V end was cut by 5 bases, the J end by 0 bases, with 8 bases between. The CDR3 extends over 13 amino acids. This CDR3 is CASRGRVNTEAFF. In DNA, the CDR3 is TGTGCCAGCAGAGGGAGGGTGAACACTGAAGCTTTCTTT.

This clone has just a few counts. V is TRBV27 and J is TRBJ2-1; 7 bases match TRBD2. CDR3 length equals 15 residues. CDR1 is MNHEY and CDR2 is SMNVEV in the germline V gene (reference sequence). With V trimmed by 2 bases and J by 6 bases, 7 bases remained unmatched. The CDR3, as DNA: TGTGCCAGCAGTTTAGTAGTCGTAGCGGGCAATGAGCAGTTCTTC. This translates into CASSLVVVAGNEQFF.

The V and J genes are TRBV4-2 and TRBJ2-5; TRBD2 aligns across 13 bases. Trimming removed 2 bases from V and 1 base from J; junction bases left unmatched: 4. The CDR3 length is 17 residues. The V gene's germline CDR1 is LGHNA and CDR2 YNFKEQ. This CDR3 reads CASSQKTSGGFQETQYF. The CDR3 DNA sequence: TGTGCCAGCAGCCAAAAGACTAGCGGGGGGTTCCAAGAGACCCAGTACTTC.

This CDR3 is CASSPGIIRNEKLFF. As DNA, the CDR3 is TGTGCCAGCAGTCCCGGGATCATCCGTAATGAAAAACTGTTTTTT. The rearrangement uses TRBV6-5 and TRBJ1-4; D unclear. The CDR3 is made up of 15 amino acids. The V gene's germline CDR1 is MNHEY and CDR2 SVGAGI. The V and J ends lost 5 bases and 4 bases respectively, with 14 bases between them.

This chain connects TRBV5-3 to TRBJ2-2; 7 positions match TRBD1. TRBV5-3 is noted as an ORF with a role that remains uncertain. The CDR3 consists of 13 residues. The V and J ends lost 7 bases and 0 bases, in that order; junction bases with no gene match: 0. Written as DNA, the CDR3 is TGTGCCAGAGGACAGGCGAACACCGGGGAGCTGTTTTTT. Translation: CARGQANTGELFF.

The chain has TRBV2 and TRBJ1-1, with 9 bases that match TRBD1. From germline, CDR1 is SNHLY and CDR2 FYNNEI. This CDR3 comprises 14 residues. V trimming: 7 bases; J trimming: 7 bases; junction bases outside the gene matches: 10. The CDR3 nucleotides are TGTGCCAGCAACCCTACAGGGGGCACGGGTGAAGCTTTCTTT. Its protein product is CASNPTGGTGEAFF.

The rearrangement joins TRBV2 to TRBJ1-2, with D possibly TRBD1 on 6 matching bases. The germline V and J ends were trimmed by 1 base and 9 bases, with 21 bases remaining between them. This CDR3 region has 16 residues. Germline V gene sequence: CDR1 SNHLY, CDR2 FYNNEI. Here the CDR3 reads CASSEGGGGPRESYTF. As DNA, the CDR3 is TGTGCCAGCAGTGAAGGGGGAGGGGGGCCTAGAGAGAGCTACACCTTC.

The J gene is TRBJ2-2, the V gene TRBV4-1, with 7 bases fitting TRBD2. Germline CDR1 reads MGHRA; CDR2 reads YSYEKL. V shed 4 bases, J shed 1 base, and the junction held 3 bases outside the gene matches. CDR3 length: 15 amino acids. The CDR3 nucleotides are TGCGCCAGCAGCCCTAGGACTAGGAACACCGGGGAGCTGTTTTTT. This translates into CASSPRTRNTGELFF.

The chain joins TRBV2 to TRBJ1-5, with unresolved D. V was pared by 8 bases and J by 0 bases, with 8 bases between. This CDR3 has 13 amino acids. Germline loops: CDR1 SNHLY, CDR2 FYNNEI. CDR3 loop: CASGPDSNQPQHF. CDR3 in DNA: TGTGCCAGCGGGCCCGATAGCAATCAGCCCCAGCATTTT.

The V gene is TRBV19, the J gene TRBJ2-7; maybe TRBD1 (6 bases). Trimming left V 0 bases short and J 4 bases short, with 19 bases between. The CDR3 totals 17 residues. Germline V gene data show CDR1 as LNHDA and CDR2 as SQIVND (reference sequence). CDR3 DNA sequence: TGTGCCAGTAGTATAGATCCGGTGGGGGCACTGACGTACGAGCAGTACTTC. Protein product: CASSIDPVGALTYEQYF.

This chain uses TRBV19 with TRBJ1-1, with a tentative D call TRBD1 (6 bases). V gave up 2 bases and J gave up 5 bases, with 12 bases separating them. Germline loops: CDR1 LNHDA, CDR2 SQIVND (reference sequence). The CDR3 is 14 residues long. The CDR3 nucleotides read TGTGCCAGTAGTATAAAGGGACAAATTACTGAAGCTTTCTTT. Translated: CASSIKGQITEAFF.

This clone was counted once. The chain is built from TRBV6-5 and TRBJ2-2; TRBD1 might be the D (5 bases). This CDR3 contains 15 residues. Trimming stripped 10 bases from V and 0 bases from J, with 15 bases between. Germline assignment: CDR1 MNHEY and CDR2 SVGAGI. CDR3 sequence (DNA): TGTGCCACTCGCGACCGGACACCGAACACCGGGGAGCTGTTTTTT. Amino acid sequence: CATRDRTPNTGELFF.

The chain uses TRBV6-1 and TRBJ1-5; 8 bases are a match to TRBD1. CDR1 and CDR2 (germline): MNHNS, SASEGT. J was trimmed by 7 bases and V by 2 bases; bases with no gene match: 4. There are 14 residues in the CDR3. The CDR3, as DNA: TGTGCCAGCAGTGAAAGGACAGGGCGGCAGCCCCAGCATTTT. It codes for CASSERTGRQPQHF.

This chain uses TRBV19 with TRBJ1-5; weak D call: TRBD1 (5 bases). The V and J ends lost 7 bases and 7 bases respectively, with 14 bases between them. Germline loops: CDR1 LNHDA, CDR2 SQIVND (reference sequence). The CDR3 has 13 amino acids. The CDR3 reads CASKGLGSQPQHF. For the CDR3, the DNA is TGTGCCAGTAAGGGACTGGGGAGCCAGCCCCAGCATTTT.

CDR3 amino acids: CASTLGLSLYNEQFF. Here the CDR3 DNA reads TGTGCCAGCACCCTGGGACTATCCCTATACAATGAGCAGTTCTTC. The genes are TRBV5-8 and TRBJ2-1; TRBD2 matches 7 bases. The germline V gene has CDR1 SGHTS and CDR2 YDEGEE. The CDR3 is made up of 15 amino acids. The V and J ends lost 6 bases and 4 bases, in that order; junction bases with no gene match: 10.

The V and J genes are TRBV29-1 and TRBJ1-2, with 10 bases matching TRBD1. V shed 0 bases, J shed 3 bases, and the junction held 4 bases outside the gene matches. The CDR3 extends over 15 amino acids. CDR1 is SQVTM, CDR2 ANQGSEA, per germline. CDR3 protein: CSVEDRDRGDYGYTF. The CDR3, as DNA: TGCAGCGTTGAAGACCGGGACAGGGGTGACTATGGCTACACCTTC.

This chain connects TRBV7-2 to TRBJ2-7; 8 bases align to TRBD1. Germline V CDR1 and CDR2: SGHTA, FQGNSA. CDR3 length: 13 residues. With 5 bases clipped from V and 4 bases from J, the junction kept 4 bases outside the gene matches. The CDR3 sequence: CASSRWTGYEQYF. Here the CDR3 DNA reads TGTGCCAGCAGCCGTTGGACAGGGTACGAGCAGTACTTC. The complete variable domain, with remaining parts taken from reference TRBV7-2 and TRBJ2-7, reads GAGVSQSPSNKVTEKGKDVELRCDPISGHTALYWYRQSLGQGLEFLIYFQGNSAPDKSGLPSDRFSAERTGGSVSTLTIQRTQQEDSAVYLCASSRWTGYEQYFGPGTRLTVT.

This clone was seen a handful of times. The chain employs TRBV10-2 and TRBJ2-1; 9 bases agree with TRBD2. The V and J ends lost 2 bases and 8 bases, in that order; junction bases with no gene match: 4. The CDR3 is made up of 14 amino acids. Germline V gene lookup returns CDR1 WSHSY and CDR2 SAAADI. CDR3 bases: TGCGCCAGCAGTGAGGGGACTAGCCGGCATGAGCAGTTCTTC. This codes for CASSEGTSRHEQFF.

The chain joins TRBV5-5 to TRBJ1-1; TRBD1 aligns across 9 bases. This CDR3 is built from 16 residues. Germline CDR1 is SGHKS and CDR2 is YYEKEE (reference sequence). With V trimmed by 3 bases and J by 0 bases, 6 bases remained unmatched. The CDR3 nucleotides are TGTGCCAGCAGCTCCCTGACAGGGGGGTTGAACACTGAAGCTTTCTTT. Its translation is CASSSLTGGLNTEAFF. Complete variable domain (other parts from reference TRBV5-5 and TRBJ1-1): DAGVTQSPTHLIKTRGQQVTLRCSPISGHKSVSWYQQVLGQGPQFIFQYYEKEERGRGNFPDRFSARQFPNYSSELNVNALLLGDSALYLCASSSLTGGLNTEAFFGQGTRLTVV.

This chain connects TRBV5-1 to TRBJ2-7; TRBD1 matches at 8 bases. CDR1 and CDR2 (germline): SGHRS, YFSETQ. J lost 3 bases, V lost 3 bases, and 5 bases had no gene match. The CDR3 is made up of 14 amino acids. In DNA form, the CDR3 reads TGCGCCAGCAGCTCCCCGGACAGGGACTACGAGCAGTACTTC. Translating it yields CASSSPDRDYEQYF.

V gene TRBV5-4 combines with J gene TRBJ2-3; 9 bases map to TRBD2. The CDR3 totals 15 residues. Germline V CDR1 and CDR2: SGHNT, YYREEE (reference sequence). J lost 1 base, V lost 5 bases, and 5 bases had no gene match. The CDR3 region is CASSLAGYGTDTQYF. In DNA form, the CDR3 reads TGTGCCAGCAGTCTAGCGGGGTACGGCACAGATACGCAGTATTTT.

CDR3 DNA: TGTGCCAGCAGCACCCGGAGGGCAGGACCCCCCTACGAGCAGTACTTC. It specifies CASSTRRAGPPYEQYF. The V call is TRBV21-1, the J call TRBJ2-7; TRBD2 reflects the table's D call only, with no check against the DNA. TRBV21-1 is assigned pseudogene status. This CDR3 has 16 amino acids.